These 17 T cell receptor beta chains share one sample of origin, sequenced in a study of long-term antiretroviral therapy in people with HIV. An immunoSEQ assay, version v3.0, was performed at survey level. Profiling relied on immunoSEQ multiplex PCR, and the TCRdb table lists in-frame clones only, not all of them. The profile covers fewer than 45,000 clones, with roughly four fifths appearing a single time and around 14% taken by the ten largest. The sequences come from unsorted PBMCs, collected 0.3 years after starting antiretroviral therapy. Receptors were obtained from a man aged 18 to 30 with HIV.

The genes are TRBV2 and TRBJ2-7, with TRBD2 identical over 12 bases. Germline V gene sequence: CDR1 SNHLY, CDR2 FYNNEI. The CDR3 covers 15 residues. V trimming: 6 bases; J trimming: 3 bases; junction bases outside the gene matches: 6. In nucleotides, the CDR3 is TGTGCCAGCAGCGTGACTAGCGGGGGAAGCTACGAGCAGTACTTC. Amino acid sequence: CASSVTSGGSYEQYF.

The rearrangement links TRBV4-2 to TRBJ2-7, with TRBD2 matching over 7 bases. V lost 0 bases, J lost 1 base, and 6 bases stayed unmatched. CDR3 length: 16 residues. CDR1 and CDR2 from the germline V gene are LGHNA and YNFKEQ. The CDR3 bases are TGTGCCAGCAGCCAAGAAGGGCTAGCGGATTCCTACGAGCAGTACTTC. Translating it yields CASSQEGLADSYEQYF.

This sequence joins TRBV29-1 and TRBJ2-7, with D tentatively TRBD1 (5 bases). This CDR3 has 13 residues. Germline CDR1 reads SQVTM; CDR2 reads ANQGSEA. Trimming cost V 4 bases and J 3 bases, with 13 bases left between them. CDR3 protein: CSVASQGNYEQYF. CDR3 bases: TGCAGCGTTGCTTCGCAGGGTAACTACGAGCAGTACTTC.

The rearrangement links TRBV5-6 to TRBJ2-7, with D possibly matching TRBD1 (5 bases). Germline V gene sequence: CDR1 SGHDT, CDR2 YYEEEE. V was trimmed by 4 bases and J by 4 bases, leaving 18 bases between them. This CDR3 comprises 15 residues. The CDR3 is CASSPRGTRGYEQYF. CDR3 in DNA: TGTGCCAGCAGCCCTAGGGGAACGAGAGGATACGAGCAGTACTTC. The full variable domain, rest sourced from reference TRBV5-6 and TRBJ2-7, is DAGVTQSPTHLIKTRGQQVTLRCSPKSGHDTVSWYQQALGQGPQFIFQYYEEEERQRGNFPDRFSGHQFPNYSSELNVNALLLGDSALYLCASSPRGTRGYEQYFGPGTRLTVT.

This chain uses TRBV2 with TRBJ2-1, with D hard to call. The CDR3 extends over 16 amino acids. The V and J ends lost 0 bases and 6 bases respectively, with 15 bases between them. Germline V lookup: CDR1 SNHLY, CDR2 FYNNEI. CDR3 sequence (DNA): TGTGCCAGCAGTGAAGCGCTGTGGGTACCTCCCAATGAGCAGTTCTTC. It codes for CASSEALWVPPNEQFF.

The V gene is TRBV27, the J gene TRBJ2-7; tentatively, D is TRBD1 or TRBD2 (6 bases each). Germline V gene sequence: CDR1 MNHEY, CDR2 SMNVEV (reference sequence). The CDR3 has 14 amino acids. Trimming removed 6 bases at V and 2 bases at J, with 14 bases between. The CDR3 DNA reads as TGTGCCAGCAGGTGGGGGCGGGAAGCCTACGAGCAGTACTTC. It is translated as CASRWGREAYEQYF.

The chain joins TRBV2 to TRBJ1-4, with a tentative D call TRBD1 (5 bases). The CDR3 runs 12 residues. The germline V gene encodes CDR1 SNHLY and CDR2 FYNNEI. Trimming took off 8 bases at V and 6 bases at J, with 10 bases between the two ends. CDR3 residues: CASESGYEKLFF. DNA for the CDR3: TGTGCCAGCGAGTCAGGGTATGAAAAACTGTTTTTT.

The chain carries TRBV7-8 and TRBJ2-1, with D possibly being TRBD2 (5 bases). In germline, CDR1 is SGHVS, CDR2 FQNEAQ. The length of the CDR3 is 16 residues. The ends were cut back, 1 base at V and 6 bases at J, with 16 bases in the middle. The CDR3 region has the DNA TGTGCCAGCAGCTTAGAAGCTGGGGAGCCCTTCAATGAGCAGTTCTTC. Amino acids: CASSLEAGEPFNEQFF.

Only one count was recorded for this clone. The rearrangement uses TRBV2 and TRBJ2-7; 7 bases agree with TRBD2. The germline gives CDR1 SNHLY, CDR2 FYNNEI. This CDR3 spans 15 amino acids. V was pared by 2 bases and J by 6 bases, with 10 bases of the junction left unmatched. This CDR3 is CASSEWVAGRIEQYF. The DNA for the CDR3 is TGTGCCAGCAGTGAATGGGTAGCGGGTAGGATCGAGCAGTACTTC.

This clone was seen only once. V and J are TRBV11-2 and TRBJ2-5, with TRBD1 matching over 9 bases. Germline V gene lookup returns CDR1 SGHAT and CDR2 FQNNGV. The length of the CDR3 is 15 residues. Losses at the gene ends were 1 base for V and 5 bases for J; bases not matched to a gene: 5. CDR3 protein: CASSLVGTGLETQYF. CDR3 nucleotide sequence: TGTGCCAGCAGCTTAGTCGGGACAGGGTTGGAGACCCAGTACTTC. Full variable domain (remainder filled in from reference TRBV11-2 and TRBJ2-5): EAGVAQSPRYKIIEKRQSVAFWCNPISGHATLYWYQQILGQGPKLLIQFQNNGVVDDSQLPKDRFSAERLKGVDSTLKIQPAKLEDSAVYLCASSLVGTGLETQYFGPGTRLLVL.

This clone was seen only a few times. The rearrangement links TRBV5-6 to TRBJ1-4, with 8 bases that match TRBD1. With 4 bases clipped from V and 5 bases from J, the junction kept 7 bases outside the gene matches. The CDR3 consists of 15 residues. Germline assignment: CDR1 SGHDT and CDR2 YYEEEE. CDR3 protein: CASSPPGTGNEKLFF. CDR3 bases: TGTGCCAGCAGCCCCCCTGGGACAGGAAATGAAAAACTGTTTTTT.

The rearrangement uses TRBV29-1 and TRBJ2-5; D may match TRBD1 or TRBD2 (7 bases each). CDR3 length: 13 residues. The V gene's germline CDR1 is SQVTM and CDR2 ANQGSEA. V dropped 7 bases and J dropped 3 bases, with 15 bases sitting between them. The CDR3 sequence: CSAQGGTEETQYF. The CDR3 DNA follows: TGCAGCGCCCAGGGGGGGACAGAAGAGACCCAGTACTTC.

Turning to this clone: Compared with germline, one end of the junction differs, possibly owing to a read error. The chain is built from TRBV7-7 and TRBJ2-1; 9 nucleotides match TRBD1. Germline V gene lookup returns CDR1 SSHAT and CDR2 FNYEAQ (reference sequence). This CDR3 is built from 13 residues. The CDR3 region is CASSSDRGDEQFF. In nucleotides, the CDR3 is TGTGCTAGCAGCTCGGACAGGGGTGACGAGCAGTTCTTC.

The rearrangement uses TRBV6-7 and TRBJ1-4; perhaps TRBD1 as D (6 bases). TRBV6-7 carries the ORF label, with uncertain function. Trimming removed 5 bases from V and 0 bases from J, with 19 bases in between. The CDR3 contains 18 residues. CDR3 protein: CASSHHRVGVATNEKLFF. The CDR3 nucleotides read TGTGCCAGCAGTCATCACAGGGTAGGGGTTGCAACTAATGAAAAACTGTTTTTT.

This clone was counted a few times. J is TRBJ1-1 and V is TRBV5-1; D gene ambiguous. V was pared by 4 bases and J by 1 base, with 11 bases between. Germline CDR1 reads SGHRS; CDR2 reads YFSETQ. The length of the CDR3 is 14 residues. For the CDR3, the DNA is TGCGCCAGCAGCCCCCACCAGCCGAACACTGAAGCTTTCTTT. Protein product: CASSPHQPNTEAFF.

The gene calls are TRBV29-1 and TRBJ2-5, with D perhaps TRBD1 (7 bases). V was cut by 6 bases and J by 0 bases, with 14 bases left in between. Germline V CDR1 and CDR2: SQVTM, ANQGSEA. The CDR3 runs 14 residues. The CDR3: CSVNRGGNQETQYF. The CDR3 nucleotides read TGCAGCGTAAACAGGGGCGGGAACCAAGAGACCCAGTACTTC.

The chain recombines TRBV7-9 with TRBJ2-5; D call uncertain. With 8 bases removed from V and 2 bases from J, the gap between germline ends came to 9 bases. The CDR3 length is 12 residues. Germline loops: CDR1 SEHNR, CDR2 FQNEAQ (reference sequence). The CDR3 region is CASHGLQETQYF. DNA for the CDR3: TGTGCCAGCCACGGCCTACAAGAGACCCAGTACTTC. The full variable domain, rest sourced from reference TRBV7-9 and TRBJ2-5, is DTGVSQNPRHKITKRGQNVTFRCDPISEHNRLYWYRQTLGQGPEFLTYFQNEAQLEKSRLLSDRFSAERPKGSFSTLEIQRTEQGDSAMYLCASHGLQETQYFGPGTRLLVL.